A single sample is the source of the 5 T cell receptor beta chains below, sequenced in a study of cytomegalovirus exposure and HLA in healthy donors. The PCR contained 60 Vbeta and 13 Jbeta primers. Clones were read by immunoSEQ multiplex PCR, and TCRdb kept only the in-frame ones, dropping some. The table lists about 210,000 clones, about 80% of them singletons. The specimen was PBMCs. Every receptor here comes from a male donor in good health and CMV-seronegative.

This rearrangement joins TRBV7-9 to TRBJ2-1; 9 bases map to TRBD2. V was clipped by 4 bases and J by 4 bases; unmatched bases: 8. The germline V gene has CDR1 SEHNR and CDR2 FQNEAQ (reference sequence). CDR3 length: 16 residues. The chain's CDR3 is CASSSGLAGTYNEQFF. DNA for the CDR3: TGTGCCAGCAGCTCCGGGCTAGCGGGGACGTACAATGAGCAGTTCTTC.

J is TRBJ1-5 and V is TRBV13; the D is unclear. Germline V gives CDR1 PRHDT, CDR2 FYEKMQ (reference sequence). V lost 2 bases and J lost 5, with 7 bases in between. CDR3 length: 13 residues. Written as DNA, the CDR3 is TGTGCCAGCAGCTTATCCGCAGATCAGCCCCAGCATTTT. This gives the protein CASSLSADQPQHF. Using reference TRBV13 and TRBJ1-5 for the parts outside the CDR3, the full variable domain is AAGVIQSPRHLIKEKRETATLKCYPIPRHDTVYWYQQGPGQDPQFLISFYEKMQSDKGSIPDRFSAQQFSDYHSELNMSSLELGDSALYFCASSLSADQPQHFGDGTRLSIL.

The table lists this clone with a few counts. In DNA, the CDR3 is TGCGCCAGCAGCCAAGTTGTAGAGAGAGTCAATGAGCAGTTCTTC. Translation: CASSQVVERVNEQFF. The chain couples TRBV4-1 to TRBJ2-1; no clear D. Trimming stripped 1 base from V and 6 bases from J, with 13 bases between. This CDR3 has 15 residues. The germline V gene encodes CDR1 MGHRA and CDR2 YSYEKL.

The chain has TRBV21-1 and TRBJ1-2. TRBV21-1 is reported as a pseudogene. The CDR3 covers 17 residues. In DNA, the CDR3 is TGTGCCAGCAGAAACCTACGGGCGGGGACGGCTAACTATGGCTACACCTTC. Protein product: CASRNLRAGTANYGYTF.

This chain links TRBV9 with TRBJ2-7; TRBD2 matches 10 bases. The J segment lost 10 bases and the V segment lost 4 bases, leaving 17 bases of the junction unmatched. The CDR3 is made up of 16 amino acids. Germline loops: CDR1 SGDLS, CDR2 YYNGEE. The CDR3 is CASSHPASGRALPQYF. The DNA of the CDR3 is TGTGCCAGCAGCCACCCCGCAAGCGGGAGGGCCTTGCCCCAGTACTTC.